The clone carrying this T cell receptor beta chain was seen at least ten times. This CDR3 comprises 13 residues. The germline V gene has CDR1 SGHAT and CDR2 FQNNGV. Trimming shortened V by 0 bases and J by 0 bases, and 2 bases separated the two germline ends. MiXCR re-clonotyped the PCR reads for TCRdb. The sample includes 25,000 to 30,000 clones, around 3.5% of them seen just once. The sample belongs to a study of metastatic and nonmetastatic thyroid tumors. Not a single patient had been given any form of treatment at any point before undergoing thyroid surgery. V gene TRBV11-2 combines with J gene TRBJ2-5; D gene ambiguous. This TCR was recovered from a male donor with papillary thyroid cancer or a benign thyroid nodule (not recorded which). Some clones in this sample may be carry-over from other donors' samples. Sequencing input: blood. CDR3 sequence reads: CASSLEDQETQYF. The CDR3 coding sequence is TGTGCCAGCAGCTTAGAGGACCAAGAGACCCAGTACTTC.